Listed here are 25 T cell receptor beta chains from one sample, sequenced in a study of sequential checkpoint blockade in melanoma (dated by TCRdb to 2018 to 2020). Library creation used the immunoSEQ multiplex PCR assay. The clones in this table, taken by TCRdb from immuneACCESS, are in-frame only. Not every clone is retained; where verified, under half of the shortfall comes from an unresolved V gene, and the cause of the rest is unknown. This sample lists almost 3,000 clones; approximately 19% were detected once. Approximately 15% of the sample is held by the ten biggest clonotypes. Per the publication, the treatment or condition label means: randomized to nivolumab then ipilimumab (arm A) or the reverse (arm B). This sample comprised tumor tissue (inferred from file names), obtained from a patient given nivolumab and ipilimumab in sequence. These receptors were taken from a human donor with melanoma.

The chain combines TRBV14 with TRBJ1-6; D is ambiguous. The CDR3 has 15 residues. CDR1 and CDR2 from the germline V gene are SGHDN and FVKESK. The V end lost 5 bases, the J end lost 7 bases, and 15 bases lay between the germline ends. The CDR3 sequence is CASSAVQTLNSPLHF. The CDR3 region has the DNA TGTGCCAGCAGCGCCGTGCAGACGCTAAATTCACCCCTCCACTTT. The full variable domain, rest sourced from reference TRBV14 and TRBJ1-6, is EAGVTQFPSHSVIEKGQTVTLRCDPISGHDNLYWYRRVMGKEIKFLLHFVKESKQDESGMPNNRFLAERTGGTYSTLKVQPAELEDSGVYFCASSAVQTLNSPLHFGNGTRLTVT.

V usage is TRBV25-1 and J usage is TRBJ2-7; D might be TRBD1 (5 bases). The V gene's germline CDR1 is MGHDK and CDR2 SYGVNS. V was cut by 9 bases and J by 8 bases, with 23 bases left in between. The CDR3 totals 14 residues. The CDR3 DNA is TGTGCCAGTGAACATGACAGAGCACTACGAAAGCAGTACTTC. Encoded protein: CASEHDRALRKQYF.

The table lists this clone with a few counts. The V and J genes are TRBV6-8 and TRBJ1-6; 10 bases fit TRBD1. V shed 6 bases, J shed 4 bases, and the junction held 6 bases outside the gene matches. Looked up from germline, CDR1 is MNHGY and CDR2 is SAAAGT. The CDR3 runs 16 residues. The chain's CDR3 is CASRLGQGGYNSPLHF. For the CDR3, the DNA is TGTGCCAGCAGACTCGGACAGGGGGGATATAATTCACCCCTCCACTTT.

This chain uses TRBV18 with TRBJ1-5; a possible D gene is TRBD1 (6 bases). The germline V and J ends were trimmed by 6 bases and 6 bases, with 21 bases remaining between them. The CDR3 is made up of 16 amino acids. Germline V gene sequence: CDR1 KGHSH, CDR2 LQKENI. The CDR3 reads CASSQGTSQAGQPQHF. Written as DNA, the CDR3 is TGTGCCAGCTCCCAGGGGACTTCCCAGGCAGGTCAGCCCCAGCATTTT.

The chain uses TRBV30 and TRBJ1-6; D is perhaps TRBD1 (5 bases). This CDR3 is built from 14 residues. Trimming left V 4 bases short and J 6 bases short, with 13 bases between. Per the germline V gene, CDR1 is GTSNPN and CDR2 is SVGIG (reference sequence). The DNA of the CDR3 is TGTGCCTGGAAAACCGGGACCTTTAATTCACCCCTCCACTTT. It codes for CAWKTGTFNSPLHF.

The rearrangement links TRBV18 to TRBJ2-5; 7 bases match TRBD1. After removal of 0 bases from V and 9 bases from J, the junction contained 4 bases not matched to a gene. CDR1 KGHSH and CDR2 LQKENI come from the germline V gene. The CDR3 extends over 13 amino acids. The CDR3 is CASSPPQGVAQYF. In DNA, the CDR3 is TGTGCCAGCTCACCACCGCAGGGGGTGGCCCAGTACTTC.

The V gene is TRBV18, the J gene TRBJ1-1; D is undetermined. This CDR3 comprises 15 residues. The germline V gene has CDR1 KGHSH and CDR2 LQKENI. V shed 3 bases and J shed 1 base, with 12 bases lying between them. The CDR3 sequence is CASSPNPVANTEAFF. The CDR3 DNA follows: TGTGCCAGCTCACCCAACCCGGTGGCGAACACTGAAGCTTTCTTT.

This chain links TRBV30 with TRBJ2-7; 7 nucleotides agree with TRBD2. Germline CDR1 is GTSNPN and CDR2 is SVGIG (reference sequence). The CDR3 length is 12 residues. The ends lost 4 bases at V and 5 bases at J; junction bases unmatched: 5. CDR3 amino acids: CAWNGGFHEQYF. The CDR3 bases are TGTGCCTGGAACGGGGGGTTCCACGAGCAGTACTTC.

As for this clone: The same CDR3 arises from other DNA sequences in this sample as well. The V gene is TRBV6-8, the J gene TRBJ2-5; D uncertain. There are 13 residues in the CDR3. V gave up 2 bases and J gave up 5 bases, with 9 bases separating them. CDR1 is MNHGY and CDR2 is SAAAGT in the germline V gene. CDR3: CASSYKRRETQYF. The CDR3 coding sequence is TGTGCCAGCAGTTACAAGAGGCGGGAGACCCAGTACTTC.

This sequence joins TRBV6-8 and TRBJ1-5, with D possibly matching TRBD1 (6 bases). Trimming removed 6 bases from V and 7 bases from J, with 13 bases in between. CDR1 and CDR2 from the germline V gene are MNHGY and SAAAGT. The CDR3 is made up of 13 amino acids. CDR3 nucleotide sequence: TGTGCCAGCAGAACAGGGTATTGGCAGCCCCAGCATTTT. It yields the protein CASRTGYWQPQHF.

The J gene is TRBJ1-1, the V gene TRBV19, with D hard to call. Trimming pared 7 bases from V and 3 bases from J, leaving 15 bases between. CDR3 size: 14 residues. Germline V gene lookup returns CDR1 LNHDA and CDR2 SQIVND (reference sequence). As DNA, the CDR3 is TGTGCCAGTACTCCTCGGAGGCGGGACACTGAAGCTTTCTTT. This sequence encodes CASTPRRRDTEAFF. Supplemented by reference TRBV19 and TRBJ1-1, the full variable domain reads DGGITQSPKYLFRKEGQNVTLSCEQNLNHDAMYWYRQDPGQGLRLIYYSQIVNDFQKGDIAEGYSVSREKKESFPLTVTSAQKNPTAFYLCASTPRRRDTEAFFGQGTRLTVV.

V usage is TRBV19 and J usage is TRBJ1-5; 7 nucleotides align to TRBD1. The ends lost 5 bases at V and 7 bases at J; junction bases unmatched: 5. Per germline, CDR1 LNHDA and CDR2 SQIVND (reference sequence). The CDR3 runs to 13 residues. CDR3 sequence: CASSVRGEQPQHF. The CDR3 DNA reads TGTGCCAGTAGTGTCAGGGGGGAGCAGCCCCAGCATTTT.

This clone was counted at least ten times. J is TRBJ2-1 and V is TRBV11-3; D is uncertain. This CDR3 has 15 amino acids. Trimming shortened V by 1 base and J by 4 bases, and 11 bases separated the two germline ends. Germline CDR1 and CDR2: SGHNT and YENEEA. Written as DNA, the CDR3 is TGTGCCAGCAGCTTAGGCATCGACACTTACAATGAGCAGTTCTTC. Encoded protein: CASSLGIDTYNEQFF.

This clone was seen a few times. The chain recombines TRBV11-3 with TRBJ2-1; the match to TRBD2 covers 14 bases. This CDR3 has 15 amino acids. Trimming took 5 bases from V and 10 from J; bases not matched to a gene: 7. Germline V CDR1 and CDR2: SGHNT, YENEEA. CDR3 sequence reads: CASSPTSGGAAEQFF. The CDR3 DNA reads TGTGCCAGCAGCCCGACTAGCGGGGGGGCCGCCGAGCAGTTCTTC.

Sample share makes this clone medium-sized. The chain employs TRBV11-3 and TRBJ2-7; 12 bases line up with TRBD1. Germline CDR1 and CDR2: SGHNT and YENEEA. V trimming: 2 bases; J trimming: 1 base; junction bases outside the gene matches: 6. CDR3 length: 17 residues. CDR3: CASSLRDRGLASYEQYF. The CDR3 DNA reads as TGTGCCAGCAGCTTACGGGACAGGGGGCTAGCATCCTACGAGCAGTACTTC.

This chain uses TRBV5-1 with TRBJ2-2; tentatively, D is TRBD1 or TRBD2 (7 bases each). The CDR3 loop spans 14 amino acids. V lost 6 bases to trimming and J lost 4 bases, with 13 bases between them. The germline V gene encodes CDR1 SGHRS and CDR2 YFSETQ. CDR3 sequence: CASTREGATGELFF. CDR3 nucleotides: TGCGCCAGCACTAGGGAGGGGGCCACCGGGGAGCTGTTTTTT.

CDR3 sequence (DNA): TGCGCCAGCAGCCAGATGACAGGGGGCAGGGAGCTGTTTTTT. This gives the protein CASSQMTGGRELFF. This sequence joins TRBV5-1 and TRBJ2-2; 10 positions agree with TRBD1. From germline, CDR1 is SGHRS and CDR2 YFSETQ. The CDR3 contains 14 residues. Trimming cost V 4 bases and J 9 bases; bases outside gene matches: 6. Together with reference TRBV5-1 and TRBJ2-2, the CDR3 gives the full variable domain: KAGVTQTPRYLIKTRGQQVTLSCSPISGHRSVSWYQQTPGQGLQFLFEYFSETQRNKGNFPGRFSGRQFSNSRSEMNVSTLELGDSALYLCASSQMTGGRELFFGEGSRLTVL.

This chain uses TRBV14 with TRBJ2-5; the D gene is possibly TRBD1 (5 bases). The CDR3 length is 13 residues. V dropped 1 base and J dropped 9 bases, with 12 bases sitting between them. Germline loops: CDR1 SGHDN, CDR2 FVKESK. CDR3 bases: TGTGCCAGCAGCCAAGTACAAGAAGGGGCCCAGTACTTC. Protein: CASSQVQEGAQYF.

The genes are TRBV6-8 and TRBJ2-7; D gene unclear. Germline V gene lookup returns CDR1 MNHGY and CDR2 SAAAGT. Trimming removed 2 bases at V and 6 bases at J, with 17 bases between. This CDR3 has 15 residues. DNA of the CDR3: TGTGCCAGCAGTTACGCCGACTCCGTCAAGGGCGAGCAGTACTTC. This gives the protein CASSYADSVKGEQYF.

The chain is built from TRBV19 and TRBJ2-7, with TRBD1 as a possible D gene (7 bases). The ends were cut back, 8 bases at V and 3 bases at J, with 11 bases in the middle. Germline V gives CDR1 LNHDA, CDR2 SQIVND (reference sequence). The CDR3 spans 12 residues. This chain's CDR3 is CASGRGDYEQYF. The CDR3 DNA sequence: TGTGCCAGTGGCAGGGGGGACTACGAGCAGTACTTC.

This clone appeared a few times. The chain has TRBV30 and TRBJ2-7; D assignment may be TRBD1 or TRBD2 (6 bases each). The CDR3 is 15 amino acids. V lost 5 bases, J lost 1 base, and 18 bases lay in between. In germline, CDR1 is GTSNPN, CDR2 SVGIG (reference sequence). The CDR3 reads CAWAYPGARSYEQYF. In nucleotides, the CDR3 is TGTGCCTGGGCGTACCCGGGGGCTCGGTCCTACGAGCAGTACTTC.

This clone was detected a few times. The CDR3 bases are TGTGCCAGCAGTAGGGGACAGGGCACAGATACGCAGTATTTT. The encoded protein is CASSRGQGTDTQYF. The chain combines TRBV6-8 with TRBJ2-3; 8 bases are a match to TRBD1. Germline CDR1 reads MNHGY; CDR2 reads SAAAGT. The junction had 2 bases not matched to a gene; V was cut back by 5 bases and J by 1 base. The CDR3 totals 14 residues.

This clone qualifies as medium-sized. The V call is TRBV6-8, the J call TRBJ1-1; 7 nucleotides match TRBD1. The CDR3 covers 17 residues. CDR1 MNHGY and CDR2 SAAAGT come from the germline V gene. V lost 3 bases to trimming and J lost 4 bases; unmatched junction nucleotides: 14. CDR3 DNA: TGTGCCAGCAGTTATCCCCGGACAGGAGCATTGGTCACTGAAGCTTTCTTT. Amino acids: CASSYPRTGALVTEAFF.

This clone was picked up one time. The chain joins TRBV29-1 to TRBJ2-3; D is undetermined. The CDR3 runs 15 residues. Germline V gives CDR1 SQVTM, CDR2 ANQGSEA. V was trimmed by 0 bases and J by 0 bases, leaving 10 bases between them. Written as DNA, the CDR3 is TGCAGCGTTGAAGAGGGCCAGGTGAGCACAGATACGCAGTATTTT. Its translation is CSVEEGQVSTDTQYF.

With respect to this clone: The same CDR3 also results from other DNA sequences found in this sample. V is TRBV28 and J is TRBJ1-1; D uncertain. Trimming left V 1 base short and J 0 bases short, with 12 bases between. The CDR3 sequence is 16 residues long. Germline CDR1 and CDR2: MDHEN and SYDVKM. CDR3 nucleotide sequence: TGTGCCAGCAGTTTATCCGACTTGATTATGAACACTGAAGCTTTCTTT. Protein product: CASSLSDLIMNTEAFF.